These 26 T cell receptor beta chains were sequenced from one sample in a study of cytomegalovirus exposure and HLA in healthy donors. PCR amplification relied on 60 Vbeta primers (plus 13 Jbeta primers). Measured with immunoSEQ multiplex PCR; TCRdb has only the in-frame clones, and not every one. The data show approximately 53,000 clones, with roughly 73% seen just once and 2.5% to 3% held by the top ten. Sequencing was carried out using PBMCs. The receptors originated from a woman aged 40 to 50 in good health and CMV-seropositive.

This clone was counted a single time. The genes are TRBV15 and TRBJ1-5, with D possibly matching TRBD1 (5 bases). The V gene lost 0 bases and the J gene lost 5 bases, with 11 bases spanning the gap. Germline V lookup: CDR1 LNHNV, CDR2 YYDKDF (reference sequence). The CDR3 runs 15 residues. CDR3 nucleotides: TGTGCCACCAGCAGAGACTATGGGGCCGATCAGCCCCAGCATTTT. Translated, it gives CATSRDYGADQPQHF.

The chain uses TRBV14 and TRBJ1-2, with a possible D match to TRBD1 (6 bases). The V gene lost 3 bases and the J gene lost 7 bases, with 18 bases spanning the gap. From germline, CDR1 is SGHDN and CDR2 FVKESK. CDR3 length equals 15 residues. The DNA of the CDR3 is TGTGCCAGCAGCCAGGGGCACAGTAGAGGGGGTGGCTACACCTTC. Translated, it gives CASSQGHSRGGGYTF.

This CDR3 reads CASSTGLTGLEAFF. The CDR3 bases are TGTGCCAGCAGCACAGGACTGACAGGGTTGGAGGCTTTCTTT. This rearrangement joins TRBV11-2 to TRBJ1-1, with TRBD1 matching 7 bases. This CDR3 comprises 14 residues. Unmatched junction bases numbered 14, after V lost 5 bases and J lost 11 bases. The germline CDR1 and CDR2 sequences are SGHAT and FQNNGV.

The CDR3 loop is CASSLLGPENIQYF. The CDR3 DNA reads as TGTGCCAGCAGCTTGTTGGGTCCGGAGAACATTCAGTACTTC. J is TRBJ2-4 and V is TRBV5-6; D remains unclear. Germline CDR1 reads SGHDT; CDR2 reads YYEEEE. The CDR3 totals 14 residues. The V end was cut by 1 base, the J end by 7 bases, with 12 bases between. Full variable domain (rest looked up from reference TRBV5-6 and TRBJ2-4): DAGVTQSPTHLIKTRGQQVTLRCSPKSGHDTVSWYQQALGQGPQFIFQYYEEEERQRGNFPDRFSGHQFPNYSSELNVNALLLGDSALYLCASSLLGPENIQYFGAGTRLSVL.

This CDR3 is CASSQGAPRNYGYTF. The DNA of the CDR3 is TGTGCCAGCAGTCAAGGGGCTCCCAGAAACTATGGCTACACCTTC. This chain connects TRBV6-5 to TRBJ1-2, with a possible D match to TRBD1 (5 bases). Germline V lookup: CDR1 MNHEY, CDR2 SVGAGI. V was trimmed by 5 bases and J by 2 bases, leaving 15 bases between them. The CDR3 contains 15 residues.

The chain is built from TRBV19 and TRBJ2-2; D is perhaps TRBD2 (5 bases). Germline V gives CDR1 LNHDA, CDR2 SQIVND (reference sequence). V gave up 5 bases and J gave up 4 bases, with 11 bases separating them. There are 14 residues in the CDR3. CDR3 nucleotide sequence: TGTGCCAGTAGTTTAGCGAGCCGCACCGGGGAGCTGTTTTTT. Amino acid sequence: CASSLASRTGELFF.

The chain carries TRBV19 and TRBJ1-2, with no clear D. Germline V gives CDR1 LNHDA, CDR2 SQIVND (reference sequence). There are 12 residues in the CDR3. Between the trimmed V and J ends, which lost 6 bases and 2 bases, there was a span of 7 bases. The CDR3: CASRSGNYGYTF. For the CDR3, the DNA is TGTGCCAGTAGATCGGGGAACTATGGCTACACCTTC.

This clone was detected a few times. The chain employs TRBV13 and TRBJ1-1; D is unclear. V lost 1 base, J lost 1 base, and 4 bases lay in between. Germline V lookup: CDR1 PRHDT, CDR2 FYEKMQ (reference sequence). This CDR3 has 13 amino acids. CDR3 protein: CASSLVQNTEAFF. The DNA of the CDR3 is TGTGCCAGCAGCTTAGTACAGAACACTGAAGCTTTCTTT. Variable domain in full (rest from reference TRBV13 and TRBJ1-1): AAGVIQSPRHLIKEKRETATLKCYPIPRHDTVYWYQQGPGQDPQFLISFYEKMQSDKGSIPDRFSAQQFSDYHSELNMSSLELGDSALYFCASSLVQNTEAFFGQGTRLTVV.

CDR3 sequence reads: CASRIQGSGANVLTF. CDR3 in DNA: TGTGCCAGCAGAATACAGGGCTCTGGGGCCAACGTCCTGACTTTC. The chain is built from TRBV2 and TRBJ2-6; D is possibly TRBD1 (6 bases). This CDR3 is built from 15 residues. V dropped 6 bases and J dropped 0 bases, with 9 bases sitting between them. CDR1 is SNHLY and CDR2 is FYNNEI in the germline V gene.

The CDR3 sequence: CASSISLQEEQYF. Here the CDR3 DNA reads TGTGCCAGCTCCATCTCGTTACAGGAGGAGCAGTACTTC. The V gene is TRBV28, the J gene TRBJ2-7; a possible D gene is TRBD1 (5 bases). Trimming cost V 8 bases and J 7 bases, with 18 bases left between them. CDR3 length: 13 residues. Germline V lookup: CDR1 MDHEN, CDR2 SYDVKM.

The chain couples TRBV6-1 to TRBJ1-2; D is unclear. The ends were cut back, 5 bases at V and 9 bases at J, with 22 bases in the middle. Per germline, CDR1 MNHNS and CDR2 SASEGT. The CDR3 is 15 amino acids. Written as DNA, the CDR3 is TGTGCCAGCAGTCTTGGGGAGGTTTCCCTTTGGAGCTACACCTTC. This translates into CASSLGEVSLWSYTF.

Here the CDR3 reads CSVGTWGDRVYEQYF. The CDR3 nucleotides are TGCAGCGTTGGGACCTGGGGTGACAGGGTCTACGAGCAGTACTTC. This chain links TRBV29-1 with TRBJ2-7, with 7 bases lining up with TRBD1. V was pared by 4 bases and J by 3 bases, with 12 bases of the junction left unmatched. Germline CDR1 is SQVTM and CDR2 is ANQGSEA. CDR3 length: 15 residues.

The chain uses TRBV29-1 and TRBJ2-1, with D possibly matching TRBD2 (5 bases). This CDR3 region has 13 residues. The V end was cut by 3 bases, the J end by 0 bases, with 6 bases between. Germline loops: CDR1 SQVTM, CDR2 ANQGSEA. The CDR3 reads CSVDRGSYNEQFF. The CDR3 DNA reads as TGCAGCGTTGACCGGGGCTCCTACAATGAGCAGTTCTTC.

The rearrangement joins TRBV7-8 to TRBJ1-2, with TRBD1 matching over 7 bases. Germline loops: CDR1 SGHVS, CDR2 FQNEAQ. V trimming: 2 bases; J trimming: 7 bases; junction bases outside the gene matches: 4. The CDR3 covers 13 residues. CDR3 amino acids: CASSLRPGGGYTF. For the CDR3, the DNA is TGTGCCAGCAGCTTAAGGCCAGGGGGTGGCTACACCTTC.

This chain uses TRBV18 with TRBJ2-1; tentatively, D is TRBD2 (7 bases). V dropped 6 bases and J dropped 4 bases, with 16 bases sitting between them. Germline V CDR1 and CDR2: KGHSH, LQKENI. The CDR3 has 15 amino acids. Written as DNA, the CDR3 is TGTGCCAGCTCCTCGGGCGGGGGACAATACAATGAGCAGTTCTTC. This sequence encodes CASSSGGGQYNEQFF.

The chain recombines TRBV6-1 with TRBJ2-1; 11 bases align to TRBD2. Losses at the gene ends were 4 bases for V and 8 bases for J; bases not matched to a gene: 4. The V gene's germline CDR1 is MNHNS and CDR2 SASEGT. The length of the CDR3 is 14 residues. The CDR3 coding sequence is TGTGCCAGCAGTGTAGCGGGGGGGCTGGATGAGCAGTTCTTC. This gives the protein CASSVAGGLDEQFF.

Turning to this clone: This sample includes further DNA sequences coding for the same CDR3. The genes are TRBV6-5 and TRBJ1-1; D is possibly TRBD1 (5 bases). The V gene's germline CDR1 is MNHEY and CDR2 SVGAGI. Trimming cost V 5 bases and J 10 bases, with 20 bases left between them. The CDR3 is 14 residues long. CDR3 region: CASSGAGRTHGAFF. CDR3 in DNA: TGTGCCAGCAGTGGGGCTGGACGGACCCATGGAGCTTTCTTT.

The V call is TRBV6-5, the J call TRBJ2-7; 10 nucleotides match TRBD1. The CDR3 extends over 16 amino acids. Germline assignment: CDR1 MNHEY and CDR2 SVGAGI. After removal of 3 bases from V and 7 bases from J, the junction contained 12 bases not matched to a gene. In nucleotides, the CDR3 is TGTGCCAGCAGTTATTCGGGGACAGGGGTTTCGCGAGAGCAGTACTTC. Amino acid sequence: CASSYSGTGVSREQYF.

The chain combines TRBV19 with TRBJ1-5, with 7 nucleotides matching TRBD1. Germline V gives CDR1 LNHDA, CDR2 SQIVND (reference sequence). The CDR3 is made up of 15 amino acids. Losses at the gene ends were 7 bases for V and 5 bases for J; bases not matched to a gene: 11. CDR3 residues: CASMVGQRFHQPQHF. The CDR3 DNA is TGTGCCAGTATGGTGGGACAGAGGTTCCATCAGCCCCAGCATTTT.

This sequence joins TRBV5-1 and TRBJ1-2; D not resolved. Germline CDR1 SGHRS, CDR2 YFSETQ. V was trimmed by 1 base and J by 3 bases, leaving 10 bases between them. The CDR3 extends over 14 amino acids. The CDR3: CASSLQNQDYGYTF. The CDR3 coding sequence is TGCGCCAGCAGCTTGCAGAACCAGGACTATGGCTACACCTTC.

The gene calls are TRBV5-1 and TRBJ1-1, with 7 positions matching TRBD1. Trimming removed 0 bases from V and 1 base from J; junction bases left unmatched: 3. CDR1 is SGHRS and CDR2 is YFSETQ in the germline V gene. CDR3 length equals 15 residues. In nucleotides, the CDR3 is TGCGCCAGCAGCTTGGGCCAGGGGGAGAACACTGAAGCTTTCTTT. Amino acid sequence: CASSLGQGENTEAFF.

CDR3 sequence: CASSLGGVTDTQYF. The CDR3 nucleotides read TGTGCCAGCAGCTTGGGGGGAGTTACAGATACGCAGTATTTT. The chain employs TRBV7-9 and TRBJ2-3, with TRBD2 as a possible D gene (6 bases). V was cut by 3 bases and J by 3 bases, with 10 bases left in between. The germline CDR1 and CDR2 sequences are SEHNR and FQNEAQ (reference sequence). This CDR3 is built from 14 residues.

This chain joins TRBV29-1 and TRBJ1-1; the D gene is possibly TRBD1 (6 bases). The germline gives CDR1 SQVTM, CDR2 ANQGSEA. V lost 4 bases, J lost 7 bases, and 13 bases lay in between. The CDR3 is 12 amino acids. The CDR3 here is CSVVKGDVEAFF. The CDR3 nucleotides are TGCAGCGTTGTTAAGGGGGACGTTGAAGCTTTCTTT.

The rearrangement joins TRBV5-4 to TRBJ1-5, with D possibly being TRBD1 (5 bases). CDR1 is SGHNT and CDR2 is YYREEE in the germline V gene (reference sequence). The germline V and J ends were trimmed by 0 bases and 4 bases, with 8 bases remaining between them. The CDR3 length is 14 residues. The CDR3 DNA reads TGTGCCAGCAGCTTGGCCGGGGGAAATCAGCCCCAGCATTTT. Translated: CASSLAGGNQPQHF.

The J gene is TRBJ2-7, the V gene TRBV11-1; D not resolved. V dropped 1 base and J dropped 0 bases, with 4 bases sitting between them. The CDR3 contains 13 residues. In germline, CDR1 is SGHAT, CDR2 FQDESV (reference sequence). Written as DNA, the CDR3 is TGTGCCAGCAGCTTAGGGCCCTCCTACGAGCAGTACTTC. It translates to CASSLGPSYEQYF.

V and J are TRBV6-5 and TRBJ1-2; maybe TRBD1 (6 bases). The CDR3 covers 13 residues. Trimming took off 7 bases at V and 6 bases at J, with 15 bases between the two ends. Germline V gives CDR1 MNHEY, CDR2 SVGAGI. The CDR3 is CASTRDTYNGYTF. Written as DNA, the CDR3 is TGTGCCAGCACCCGGGACACATATAATGGCTACACCTTC.